A selection of T cell receptor beta chains follows, all from one sample in a study of shared clonotypes between healthy human individuals. Produced via immunoSEQ multiplex PCR; TCRdb's table is partial and in-frame only. The sample has approximately 1,500,000 clones; 95% to 99% are singletons. Sequencing was performed on naive CD4+ T cells sorted from blood. The receptors come from a man aged 30 to 45 in good health. The CDR3 runs from the conserved cysteine through the conserved F or W. Each record gives: D gene, V gene, clone size, J gene, CDR3 DNA, CDR3 protein. The D gene is left open where the match is weak. Only part of the rows carry a size: once, few, many, or a class if the clone is expanded.

NA,TRBV15,NA,TRBJ1-1,TGTGCCACCAGCGGACCCTGGGGGAGGCAAGCTTTCTTT,CATSGPWGRQAFF
NA,TRBV29-1,NA,TRBJ1-1,TGCAGCGTTGATGTTGTAGGGAAAATGAACACTGAAGCTTTCTTT,CSVDVVGKMNTEAFF
NA,TRBV5-8,NA,TRBJ2-3,TGTGCCAGCAGCTTGGGCAGCCGCACAGATACGCAGTATTTT,CASSLGSRTDTQYF
NA,TRBV7-9,NA,TRBJ2-3,TGTGCCAGCTCACCCCGGCCGGGCACAGATACGCAGTATTTT,CASSPRPGTDTQYF
TRBD2,TRBV6-5,NA,TRBJ2-3,TGTGCCAGCAGTATGGGACTAGCGTTCACAGATACGCAGTATTTT,CASSMGLAFTDTQYF
NA,TRBV28,NA,TRBJ1-5,TGTGCCAGCAGTTTATTGGGACTGTATCAGCCCCAGCATTTT,CASSLLGLYQPQHF
TRBD2,TRBV5-1,NA,TRBJ2-7,TGCGCCAGCAGCTGGGGGACTAGCGGGGCCTACGAGCAGTACTTC,CASSWGTSGAYEQYF
TRBD1,TRBV7-3,NA,TRBJ1-2,TGTGCCAGCAGCTTGGAGGGGGCAAGCTATGGCTACACCTTC,CASSLEGASYGYTF
NA,TRBV5-1,NA,TRBJ2-7,TGCGCCAGCAATGCGCCCAACTACGAGCAGTACTTC,CASNAPNYEQYF
NA,TRBV10-3,NA,TRBJ2-7,TGTGCCATCAGTGAGTCCGAGCTTATCCCTATCAACGACGAGCAGTACTTC,CAISESELIPINDEQYF
NA,TRBV10-3,NA,TRBJ1-1,TGTGCCACCTCCCAGGCAACGAACACTGAAGCTTTCTTT,CATSQATNTEAFF
NA,TRBV5-4,NA,TRBJ2-1,TGTGCCAGCAGCTTCTCGGGGGACAATGAGCAGTTCTTC,CASSFSGDNEQFF
NA,TRBV7-7,NA,TRBJ2-2,TGTGCCAGCAGCTTAGAACACGCGAACACCGGGGAGCTGTTTTTT,CASSLEHANTGELFF
NA,TRBV6-5,NA,TRBJ2-4,TGTGCCAGCAGTTACAGGGCCCCGAATCTAGGCATTCAGTACTTC,CASSYRAPNLGIQYF
TRBD2,TRBV6-1,NA,TRBJ2-7,TGTGCCAGCAGTGGTGCCCGGGGGGGTAGATCCTACGAGCAGTACTTC,CASSGARGGRSYEQYF
TRBD2,TRBV27,NA,TRBJ2-1,TGTGCCAGCAGTTTACTCCACCGACTAGCGGGAGGGGGTGAGCAGTTCTTC,CASSLLHRLAGGGEQFF
NA,TRBV15,NA,TRBJ2-3,TGTGCCACCAGCAGGGCCTCCCCAGATACGCAGTATTTT,CATSRASPDTQYF
NA,TRBV11-2,once,TRBJ2-7,TGTGCCAGCAGCAGAATAAGGACCAGCTCCTACGAGCAGTACTTC,CASSRIRTSSYEQYF
NA,TRBV18,NA,TRBJ1-4,TGTGCCAGCTCACCGGAGGGTCGGGAAAAACTGTTTTTT,CASSPEGREKLFF
NA,TRBV7-2,NA,TRBJ2-4,TGTGCCAGCAGTCCTCGAGGACTAGCCAAAAACATTCAGTACTTC,CASSPRGLAKNIQYF
TRBD2,TRBV25-1,NA,TRBJ2-1,TGTGCCAGCAGTGAAGGGTTCCAGCGGGAGCTCCTTTACAATGAGCAGTTCTTC,CASSEGFQRELLYNEQFF
NA,TRBV10-1,NA,TRBJ2-5,TGCGCCAGCAGTGAGCTGGACAGAGGTCCACAGTACTTC,CASSELDRGPQYF
TRBD1,TRBV10-3,once,TRBJ1-1,TGTGCCATCAGTACGACAGGGGAAACTGAAGCTTTCTTT,CAISTTGETEAFF
TRBD1,TRBV28,NA,TRBJ1-2,TGTGCCAGCAGTCCCGTTGGCAGGGGGCTTGGCTATGGCTACACCTTC,CASSPVGRGLGYGYTF
NA,TRBV5-5,once,TRBJ1-5,TGTGCCAGCAGCTTGAAAGGTTATCAGCCCCAGCATTTT,CASSLKGYQPQHF
NA,TRBV6-5,NA,TRBJ2-3,TGTGCCAGCCAGGTTGGAGGGACAGATACGCAGTATTTT,CASQVGGTDTQYF
NA,TRBV10-3,once,TRBJ2-7,TGTGCCATCAGTGAATCGTTCTACGAGCAGTACTTC,CAISESFYEQYF
TRBD2,TRBV11-2,once,TRBJ2-1,TGTGCCAGCAGCGCGGGGAGGGATGAGCAGTTCTTC,CASSAGRDEQFF
NA,TRBV7-9,once,TRBJ2-7,TGTGCCAGCAGCTTAGCGGGACATAGTGAATACTTC,CASSLAGHSEYF
NA,TRBV5-4,NA,TRBJ1-1,TGTGCCAGCAGCCAATCCGCGAACACTGAAGCTTTCTTT,CASSQSANTEAFF
TRBD1,TRBV4-3,NA,TRBJ2-1,TGCGCCAGCAGCCAAAGGACAGGGGGCTATGAGCAGTTCTTC,CASSQRTGGYEQFF
NA,TRBV9,NA,TRBJ2-3,TGTGCCAGCAGCGTAAGAGGGGTAGCTGCAGATACGCAGTATTTT,CASSVRGVAADTQYF